The next 21 T cell receptor beta chains were all read from a single sample in a study of shared clonotypes between healthy human individuals. The assay was immunoSEQ multiplex PCR, and TCRdb's table has in-frame clones only and misses some. The data contain around 340,000 clones, 70% to 75% of them singletons. The sample was memory CD4+ T cells sorted from blood. Described subset: CD45RA-negative fraction. The receptors originated from a man aged 30 to 45 in good health.

The genes are TRBV7-2 and TRBJ2-1; 8 nucleotides match TRBD2. The CDR3 totals 15 residues. Looked up from germline, CDR1 is SGHTA and CDR2 is FQGNSA. V gave up 6 bases and J gave up 5 bases; unmatched junction bases: 9. As DNA, the CDR3 is TGTGCCAGCAGACGTACTAGCGGAGGCCACAATGAGCAGTTCTTC. Translated, it gives CASRRTSGGHNEQFF.

V gene TRBV10-3 combines with J gene TRBJ1-1; 7 bases fit TRBD1. J was trimmed by 6 bases and V by 7 bases; bases with no gene match: 8. Germline CDR1 and CDR2: ENHRY and SYGVKD. The CDR3 sequence is 13 residues long. The CDR3: CAIKGQRGAEAFF. CDR3 coding DNA: TGTGCCATCAAGGGACAGCGTGGGGCTGAAGCTTTCTTT.

J is TRBJ2-5 and V is TRBV5-1, with D possibly being TRBD1 (5 bases). Germline V gene sequence: CDR1 SGHRS, CDR2 YFSETQ. This CDR3 spans 15 amino acids. V lost 3 bases, J lost 3 bases, and 15 bases lay in between. The DNA of the CDR3 is TGCGCCAGCAGCTACCGTTTGGGGCCAGAAGAGACCCAGTACTTC. Its translation: CASSYRLGPEETQYF.

This chain uses TRBV6-5 with TRBJ1-6; D unresolved. The CDR3 totals 12 residues. Per the germline V gene, CDR1 is MNHEY and CDR2 is SVGAGI. V lost 8 bases to trimming and J lost 6 bases, with 8 bases between them. CDR3 DNA sequence: TGTGCCAGCCCCAACGGTAATTCACCCCTCCACTTT. Its translation: CASPNGNSPLHF.

V is TRBV19 and J is TRBJ2-5; 13 bases line up with TRBD2. Judging by the DNA end, TRBJ2-7 fits better; the J call may be wrong. Germline CDR1 reads LNHDA; CDR2 reads SQIVND (reference sequence). The CDR3 sequence is 15 residues long. CDR3 DNA sequence: TGTGCCAGTAAAATGACTAGCGGGAGGTCCTACGAGCAGTACTTC. Protein product: CASKMTSGRSYEQYF.

The chain couples TRBV27 to TRBJ2-1, with no clear D. This CDR3 is built from 11 residues. With 5 bases removed from V and 7 bases from J, the gap between germline ends came to 6 bases. Per germline, CDR1 MNHEY and CDR2 SMNVEV (reference sequence). Here the CDR3 reads CASSRENEQFF. The CDR3 nucleotides are TGTGCCAGCAGTCGTGAAAATGAGCAGTTCTTC.

The chain has TRBV27 and TRBJ1-5; TRBD1 aligns across 9 bases. This CDR3 is built from 16 residues. Germline values: CDR1 MNHEY, CDR2 SMNVEV (reference sequence). V lost 5 bases, J lost 6 bases, and 11 bases stayed unmatched. Here the CDR3 DNA reads TGTGCCAGCAGTGCAGTCTCGGACAGGGGTAGTCAGCCCCAGCATTTT. Residues: CASSAVSDRGSQPQHF.

This clone was detected only a few times. The CDR3 loop reads CASRSIRQGTSYEQYF. The CDR3 DNA reads as TGTGCCAGCAGATCAATACGACAGGGGACCTCCTACGAGCAGTACTTC. The V gene is TRBV11-2, the J gene TRBJ2-7, with 8 bases identical to TRBD1. J gave up 0 bases and V 6 bases, and 10 bases lay outside the gene matches. Germline CDR1 and CDR2: SGHAT and FQNNGV. The CDR3 runs to 16 residues.

This clone has only a few counts. The chain links TRBV6-1 to TRBJ1-1, with unresolved D. Germline V gene lookup returns CDR1 MNHNS and CDR2 SASEGT. V was trimmed by 2 bases and J by 0 bases, leaving 16 bases between them. This CDR3 is 17 amino acids long. CDR3 region: CASSEQPLRTLNTEAFF. The CDR3 bases are TGTGCCAGCAGTGAACAACCGTTGAGGACGCTGAACACTGAAGCTTTCTTT.

This chain connects TRBV30 to TRBJ1-4; the D gene is possibly TRBD1 (6 bases). Germline loops: CDR1 GTSNPN, CDR2 SVGIG (reference sequence). The CDR3 extends over 13 amino acids. The ends were cut back, 4 bases at V and 4 bases at J, with 10 bases in the middle. In DNA form, the CDR3 reads TGTGCCTGGAAAGGACAGATTAATGAAAAACTGTTTTTT. It specifies CAWKGQINEKLFF. The full variable domain, completed using reference TRBV30 and TRBJ1-4, is SQTIHQWPATLVQPVGSPLSLECTVEGTSNPNLYWYRQAAGRGLQLLFYSVGIGQISSEVPQNLSASRPQDRQFILSSKKLLLSDSGFYLCAWKGQINEKLFFGSGTQLSVL.

This chain uses TRBV7-2 with TRBJ2-1, with 8 positions matching TRBD2. Germline V gene lookup returns CDR1 SGHTA and CDR2 FQGNSA. Trimming took 3 bases from V and 0 from J; bases not matched to a gene: 7. This CDR3 region has 17 residues. The CDR3: CASSFSGRRGSYNEQFF. In DNA form, the CDR3 reads TGTGCCAGCAGCTTCAGCGGGAGAAGGGGCTCCTACAATGAGCAGTTCTTC.

The chain employs TRBV2 and TRBJ2-5; 13 bases are a match to TRBD2. This CDR3 spans 15 amino acids. Germline assignment: CDR1 SNHLY and CDR2 FYNNEI. Losses at the gene ends were 4 bases for V and 4 bases for J; bases not matched to a gene: 3. The CDR3 DNA reads as TGTGCCAGCAGTGGGACTAGCGGGAGTGGAGAGACCCAGTACTTC. Protein: CASSGTSGSGETQYF.

The chain combines TRBV7-8 with TRBJ2-7, with 10 bases aligning to TRBD2. In germline, CDR1 is SGHVS, CDR2 FQNEAQ. After removal of 1 base from V and 3 bases from J, the junction contained 15 bases not matched to a gene. This CDR3 spans 19 amino acids. The chain's CDR3 is CASSLGSGSGLADFYEQYF. The CDR3 nucleotides read TGTGCCAGCAGCTTAGGCAGTGGTAGCGGACTAGCGGACTTCTACGAGCAGTACTTC.

V and J are TRBV7-4 and TRBJ2-2; D is uncertain. The CDR3 totals 15 residues. The germline V and J ends were trimmed by 5 bases and 0 bases, with 10 bases remaining between them. Germline V gene sequence: CDR1 SGHVT, CDR2 SQSDAQ. CDR3: CASSKMAANTGELFF. The CDR3 DNA reads as TGTGCCAGCAGCAAGATGGCGGCGAACACCGGGGAGCTGTTTTTT.

This CDR3 is CSVRPGSENYGYTF. Written as DNA, the CDR3 is TGCAGCGTCCGGCCCGGGTCTGAAAACTATGGCTACACCTTC. The V gene is TRBV29-1, the J gene TRBJ1-2; D gene unclear. This CDR3 is 14 amino acids long. Germline V gene sequence: CDR1 SQVTM, CDR2 ANQGSEA. The V and J ends lost 6 bases and 2 bases respectively, with 16 bases between them.

This clone was seen many times. CDR3 DNA sequence: TGTGCCAGCAGTGAGAATTATCGACCCGGGGAGCTGTTTTTT. Its translation is CASSENYRPGELFF. The gene calls are TRBV6-1 and TRBJ2-2; D is uncertain. CDR1 MNHNS and CDR2 SASEGT come from the germline V gene. V lost 3 bases and J 6 bases, leaving 11 bases between the germline ends. The CDR3 extends over 14 amino acids.

The chain combines TRBV6-1 with TRBJ1-1; D unresolved. Germline CDR1 is MNHNS and CDR2 is SASEGT. V gave up 6 bases and J gave up 5 bases, with 13 bases separating them. The CDR3 is 13 amino acids. For the CDR3, the DNA is TGTGCCAGCAGCTTGGTGGGGAGTACTGAAGCTTTCTTT. It codes for CASSLVGSTEAFF.

CDR3 protein: CASSTSGNTIYF. The CDR3 DNA sequence: TGTGCCAGTAGTACCTCTGGAAACACCATATATTTT. The chain links TRBV19 to TRBJ1-3; D is unresolved. The CDR3 extends over 12 amino acids. V lost 4 bases and J lost 0, with 1 base in between. Germline CDR1 and CDR2: LNHDA and SQIVND (reference sequence).

J is TRBJ2-1 and V is TRBV15; TRBD2 might be the D (6 bases). Trimming stripped 0 bases from V and 9 bases from J, with 15 bases between. In germline, CDR1 is LNHNV, CDR2 YYDKDF (reference sequence). The length of the CDR3 is 15 residues. The CDR3 DNA reads TGTGCCACCAGCAGAGATCAGGCTAGCGTATCTGAGCAGTTCTTC. Its protein product is CATSRDQASVSEQFF.

The genes are TRBV9 and TRBJ1-5; tentative D call: TRBD1 (5 bases). This CDR3 is built from 15 residues. Germline CDR1 and CDR2: SGDLS and YYNGEE. V was cut by 4 bases and J by 3 bases, with 14 bases left in between. The CDR3 coding sequence is TGTGCCAGCAGCAAATGGGGGAGTACCAATCAGCCCCAGCATTTT. It specifies CASSKWGSTNQPQHF. The variable domain in full, with the rest retrieved from reference TRBV9 and TRBJ1-5, is DSGVTQTPKHLITATGQRVTLRCSPRSGDLSVYWYQQSLDQGLQFLIQYYNGEERAKGNILERFSAQQFPDLHSELNLSSLELGDSALYFCASSKWGSTNQPQHFGDGTRLSIL.

The rearrangement links TRBV11-2 to TRBJ2-1; TRBD1 matches at 7 bases. Trimming removed 2 bases from V and 0 bases from J; junction bases left unmatched: 7. CDR1 is SGHAT and CDR2 is FQNNGV in the germline V gene. CDR3 length equals 17 residues. The CDR3 protein is CASSLYHAGGSYNEQFF. The CDR3 DNA sequence: TGTGCCAGCAGCTTATACCATGCAGGGGGCTCCTACAATGAGCAGTTCTTC.